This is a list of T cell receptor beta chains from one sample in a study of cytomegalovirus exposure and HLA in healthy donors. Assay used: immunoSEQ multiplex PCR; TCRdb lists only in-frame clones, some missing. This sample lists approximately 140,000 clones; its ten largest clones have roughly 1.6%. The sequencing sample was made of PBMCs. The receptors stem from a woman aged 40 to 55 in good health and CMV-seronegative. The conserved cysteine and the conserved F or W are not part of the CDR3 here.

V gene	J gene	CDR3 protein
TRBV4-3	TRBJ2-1	ASSQGLAGRYNEQF
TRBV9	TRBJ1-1	ASSAHQGLNTEAF
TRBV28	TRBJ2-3	ASRISGGNTDTQY
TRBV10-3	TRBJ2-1	ANGGGNNEQF
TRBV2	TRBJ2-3	ASRGSDTQY
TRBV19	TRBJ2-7	ASSKGHRDEQY
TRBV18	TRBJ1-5	ASSSTGEEPQH
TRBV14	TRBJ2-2	ASSRRSTGSGELF
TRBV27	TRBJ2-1	ASSLLTSGGPSTYNEQF
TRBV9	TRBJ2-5	ASSVSSGSQETQY
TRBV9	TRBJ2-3	ASSVEAPEVAGPTDTQY
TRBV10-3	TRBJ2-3	AISRTGSSTDTQY
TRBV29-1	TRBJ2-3	SVAGSRTDTQY
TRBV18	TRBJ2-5	ASSPEETQY
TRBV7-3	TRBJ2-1	ASSPKRGGRYNEQF
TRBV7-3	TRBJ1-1	ASSLTGTLDTEAF
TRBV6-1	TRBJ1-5	ASSEPDNQPQH
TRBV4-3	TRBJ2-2	ASSQRGGYTGELF
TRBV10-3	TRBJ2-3	AISDGTRGTDTQY
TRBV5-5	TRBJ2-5	ASSWDGQGIETQY
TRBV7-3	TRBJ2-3	ASSLTAGQRTDTQY
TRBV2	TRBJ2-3	ASSEALTSGGLLGTDTQY
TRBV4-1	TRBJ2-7	ASSQSLVSYEQY
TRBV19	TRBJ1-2	ASQAQNYGYT
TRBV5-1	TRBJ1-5	ASSLEGGVNQPQH
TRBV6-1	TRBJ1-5	ASSLSGAGNQPQH
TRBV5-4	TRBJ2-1	ASSGPRLAEYNEQF
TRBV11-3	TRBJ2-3	ASSLDRGTDTQY
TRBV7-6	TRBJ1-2	ASSSTTGNYGYT
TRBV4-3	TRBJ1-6	ASSLLNGENSPLH
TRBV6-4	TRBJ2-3	ASSLTSGSDTQY
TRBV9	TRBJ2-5	ASSVGQGGETQY
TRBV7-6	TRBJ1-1	ASSHDRDTEAF
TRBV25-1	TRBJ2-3	ASSEGTALTDTQY
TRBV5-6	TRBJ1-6	ASSSRDGGRGPLH
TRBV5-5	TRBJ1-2	ASSALGTGEYGYT
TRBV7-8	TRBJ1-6	ASSRDRGSPLH
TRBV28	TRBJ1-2	ASRDAGGGGYT
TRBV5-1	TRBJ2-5	ASSLNPTGGQETQY
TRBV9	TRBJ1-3	ASSGKGQGAGNTIY
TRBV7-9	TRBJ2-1	ASSLRGSSYNEQF
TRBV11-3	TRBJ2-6	ASSLDGASGANVLT
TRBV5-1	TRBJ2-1	ASSLGLRGVYNEQF
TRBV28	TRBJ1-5	ATGGGSPPQH
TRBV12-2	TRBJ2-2	ASRMGLAGGPNTGELF
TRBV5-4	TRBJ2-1	ASSLGTSGGGNEQF
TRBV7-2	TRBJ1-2	ASSLAVAGYT
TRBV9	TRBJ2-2	ASSAKLLNTGELF
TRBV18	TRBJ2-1	ASSGGQFLGEQF
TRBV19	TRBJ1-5	ASRLWQGDQPQH
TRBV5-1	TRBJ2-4	ASSLYGTPSTLAKNIQY
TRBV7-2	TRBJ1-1	ASSSLLNTEAF
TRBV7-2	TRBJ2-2	ASSFAGANTGELF